Below are 7 T cell receptor beta chains sequenced from a single sample in a study of molecular identifiers for immune sequencing clone quantification. One entry per CDR3 protein results from TCRdb running MiXCR on the PCR reads. Among around 480,000 distinct CDR3 sequences listed, 25% were seen once. The material sequenced was naive CD8+ T cells from blood, with Jurkat cell RNA spiked in. Subset given: FACS-sorted CD8+CD4-CCR7+CD45RA+ naive T cells. Receptors originate from a human donor in good health. Some libraries in this study had Jurkat cell RNA spiked in.

This clonotype came up many times. The chain links TRBV7-9 to TRBJ2-7; D is perhaps TRBD1 or TRBD2 (5 bases each). The CDR3 covers 15 residues. With 5 bases removed from V and 3 bases from J, the gap between germline ends came to 17 bases. Germline loops: CDR1 SEHNR, CDR2 FQNEAQ (reference sequence). The CDR3 sequence is CASSPPGSGGYEQYF. As DNA, the CDR3 is TGTGCCAGCAGCCCGCCGGGGTCTGGGGGCTACGAGCAGTACTTC.

The J gene is TRBJ2-6, the V gene TRBV11-2; no clear D gene. The CDR3 has 14 residues. Trimming removed 8 bases at V and 2 bases at J, with 10 bases between. CDR1 and CDR2 from the germline V gene are SGHAT and FQNNGV. The CDR3 loop reads CASGIGTGANVLTF. In DNA, the CDR3 is TGTGCCAGCGGGATAGGGACTGGGGCCAACGTCCTGACTTTC.

The chain employs TRBV6-1 and TRBJ2-7; 7 bases are a match to TRBD1. The CDR3 runs to 13 residues. Trimming at V came to 6 bases and at J to 2 bases, leaving 4 bases not matched to a gene. Germline V gene sequence: CDR1 MNHNS, CDR2 SASEGT. For the CDR3, the DNA is TGTGCCAGCAGATTACAGGGGACCTACGAGCAGTACTTC. Protein sequence: CASRLQGTYEQYF.

This clonotype was recorded at least ten times. The chain joins TRBV7-9 to TRBJ2-1; a possible D gene is TRBD2 (7 bases). CDR1 and CDR2 (germline): SEHNR, FQNEAQ (reference sequence). V lost 4 bases and J 0 bases, leaving 16 bases between the germline ends. The CDR3 length is 17 residues. The CDR3 here is CASSSSGGLSSYNEQFF. The CDR3 DNA follows: TGTGCCAGCAGCTCGTCGGGGGGCCTGAGCTCCTACAATGAGCAGTTCTTC. Drawing the rest from reference TRBV7-9 and TRBJ2-1, the complete variable domain is DTGVSQNPRHKITKRGQNVTFRCDPISEHNRLYWYRQTLGQGPEFLTYFQNEAQLEKSRLLSDRFSAERPKGSFSTLEIQRTEQGDSAMYLCASSSSGGLSSYNEQFFGPGTRLTVL.

This clonotype was detected a few times. The J gene is TRBJ1-2, the V gene TRBV5-6; D is ambiguous. The CDR3 is made up of 15 amino acids. Looked up from germline, CDR1 is SGHDT and CDR2 is YYEEEE. Trimming cost V 0 bases and J 4 bases, with 13 bases left between them. CDR3 sequence: CASSLALTNLYGYTF. CDR3 nucleotides: TGTGCCAGCAGCTTGGCCCTGACAAATCTCTATGGCTACACCTTC. The entire variable domain, with the rest obtained from reference TRBV5-6 and TRBJ1-2, is as follows: DAGVTQSPTHLIKTRGQQVTLRCSPKSGHDTVSWYQQALGQGPQFIFQYYEEEERQRGNFPDRFSGHQFPNYSSELNVNALLLGDSALYLCASSLALTNLYGYTFGSGTRLTVV.

At least ten counts were recorded for this clonotype. V gene TRBV7-9 combines with J gene TRBJ1-5; D may be TRBD1 (5 bases). CDR3 length equals 13 residues. In germline, CDR1 is SEHNR, CDR2 FQNEAQ (reference sequence). Written as DNA, the CDR3 is TGTGCTTCGGGGCAGGGCGGCAATCAGCCCCAGCATTTT. It is translated as CASGQGGNQPQHF.

The chain joins TRBV7-9 to TRBJ1-4; D may be TRBD1 (5 bases). The germline V and J ends were trimmed by 7 bases and 10 bases, with 19 bases remaining between them. From germline, CDR1 is SEHNR and CDR2 FQNEAQ (reference sequence). The CDR3 consists of 14 residues. CDR3 in DNA: TGTGCCAGCAACAACCCTGGGTTGGGGGTAAAACTGTTTTTT. Its protein is CASNNPGLGVKLFF.